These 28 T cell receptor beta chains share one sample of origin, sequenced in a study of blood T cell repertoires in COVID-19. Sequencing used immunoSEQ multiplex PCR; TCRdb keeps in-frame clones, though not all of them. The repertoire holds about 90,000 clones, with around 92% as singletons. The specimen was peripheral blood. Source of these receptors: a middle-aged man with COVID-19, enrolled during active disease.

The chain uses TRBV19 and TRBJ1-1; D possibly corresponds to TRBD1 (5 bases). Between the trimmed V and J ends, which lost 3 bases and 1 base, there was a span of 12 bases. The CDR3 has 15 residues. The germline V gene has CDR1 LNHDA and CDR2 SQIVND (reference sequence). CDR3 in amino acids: CASSIKHRTNTEAFF. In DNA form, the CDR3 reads TGTGCCAGTAGTATTAAGCACAGGACGAACACTGAAGCTTTCTTT.

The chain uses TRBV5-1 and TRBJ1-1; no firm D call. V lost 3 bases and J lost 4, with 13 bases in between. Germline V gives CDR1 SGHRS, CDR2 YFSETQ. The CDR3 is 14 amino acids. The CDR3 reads CASSSPDGGTEAFF. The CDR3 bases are TGCGCCAGCAGCTCCCCGGATGGCGGCACTGAAGCTTTCTTT.

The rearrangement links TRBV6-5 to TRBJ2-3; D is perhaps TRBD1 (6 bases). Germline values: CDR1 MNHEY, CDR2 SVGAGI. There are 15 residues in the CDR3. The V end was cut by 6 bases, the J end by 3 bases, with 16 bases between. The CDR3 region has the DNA TGTGCCAGCAGCCTACAGGGTAGCCGGACAGATACGCAGTATTTT. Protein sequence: CASSLQGSRTDTQYF.

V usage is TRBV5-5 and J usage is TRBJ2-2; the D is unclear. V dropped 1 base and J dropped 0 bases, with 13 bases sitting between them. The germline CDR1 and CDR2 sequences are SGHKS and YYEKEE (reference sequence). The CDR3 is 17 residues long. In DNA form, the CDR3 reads TGTGCCAGCAGCTTGTGGCAGCGACTGGCGAACACCGGGGAGCTGTTTTTT. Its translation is CASSLWQRLANTGELFF.

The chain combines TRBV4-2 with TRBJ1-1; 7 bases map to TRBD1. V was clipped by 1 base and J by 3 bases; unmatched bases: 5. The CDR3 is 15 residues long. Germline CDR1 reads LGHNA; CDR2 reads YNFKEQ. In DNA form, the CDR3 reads TGTGCCAGCAGCCAAGGACAGGGCAAACACACTGAAGCTTTCTTT. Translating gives CASSQGQGKHTEAFF.

The CDR3 loop reads CASSISWSSYNSPLHF. The CDR3 nucleotides are TGTGCCAGTAGTATTTCCTGGAGCTCCTATAATTCACCCCTCCACTTT. The chain links TRBV19 to TRBJ1-6, with no clear D. V was trimmed by 3 bases and J by 0 bases, leaving 9 bases between them. The CDR3 runs to 16 residues. Germline loops: CDR1 LNHDA, CDR2 SQIVND (reference sequence).

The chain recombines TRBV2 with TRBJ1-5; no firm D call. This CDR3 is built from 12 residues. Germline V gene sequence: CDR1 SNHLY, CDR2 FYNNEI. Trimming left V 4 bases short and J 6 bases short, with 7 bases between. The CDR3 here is CASSATAQPQHF. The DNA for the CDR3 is TGTGCCAGCAGTGCTACAGCTCAGCCCCAGCATTTT.

CDR3 bases: TGTGCCAGCACGGGAAATGGAAACACCATATATTTT. Protein: CASTGNGNTIYF. V usage is TRBV28 and J usage is TRBJ1-3; D gene ambiguous. The germline V gene has CDR1 MDHEN and CDR2 SYDVKM. The CDR3 is 12 residues long. With 7 bases removed from V and 3 bases from J, the gap between germline ends came to 7 bases.

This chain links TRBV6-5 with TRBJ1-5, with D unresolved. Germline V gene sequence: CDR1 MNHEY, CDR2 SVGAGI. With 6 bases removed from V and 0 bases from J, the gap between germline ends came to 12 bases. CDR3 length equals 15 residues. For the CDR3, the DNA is TGTGCCAGCAGGATGGTACGGGATAGCAATCAGCCCCAGCATTTT. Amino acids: CASRMVRDSNQPQHF.

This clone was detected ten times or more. CDR3 loop: CASSLVSGTGELFF. The CDR3 DNA follows: TGTGCCAGCAGCTTGGTTAGCGGGACCGGGGAGCTGTTTTTT. This chain connects TRBV5-5 to TRBJ2-2; 7 nucleotides line up with TRBD2. CDR3 length: 14 residues. With V trimmed by 0 bases and J by 5 bases, 1 base remained unmatched. CDR1 is SGHKS, CDR2 YYEKEE, per germline (reference sequence).

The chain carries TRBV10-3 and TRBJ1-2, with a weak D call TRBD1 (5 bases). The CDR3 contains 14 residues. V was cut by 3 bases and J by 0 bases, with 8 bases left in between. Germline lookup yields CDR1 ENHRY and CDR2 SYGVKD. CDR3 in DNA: TGTGCCATCAGTGAATCGGGGGCTAACTATGGCTACACCTTC. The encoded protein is CAISESGANYGYTF.

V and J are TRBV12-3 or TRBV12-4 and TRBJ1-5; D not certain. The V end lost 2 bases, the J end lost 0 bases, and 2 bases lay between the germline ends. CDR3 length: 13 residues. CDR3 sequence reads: CASSLHSNQPQHF. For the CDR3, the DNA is TGTGCCAGCAGTTTACATAGCAATCAGCCCCAGCATTTT.

For the CDR3, the DNA is TGCGCCAGCAGCCAACGTTTCGATAGCGGGGGGGCTCAGACCCAGTACTTC. Protein product: CASSQRFDSGGAQTQYF. J is TRBJ2-5 and V is TRBV4-3; 11 bases align to TRBD2. Germline V gene data show CDR1 as LGHNA and CDR2 as YSLEER. The CDR3 consists of 17 residues. The ends lost 2 bases at V and 6 bases at J; junction bases unmatched: 11.

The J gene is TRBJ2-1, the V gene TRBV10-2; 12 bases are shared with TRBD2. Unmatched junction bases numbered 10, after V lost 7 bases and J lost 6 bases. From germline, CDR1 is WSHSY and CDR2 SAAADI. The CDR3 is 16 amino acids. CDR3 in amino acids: CASTRVLAGGRNEQFF. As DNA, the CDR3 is TGCGCCAGCACCCGGGTCCTAGCGGGGGGGCGCAATGAGCAGTTCTTC.

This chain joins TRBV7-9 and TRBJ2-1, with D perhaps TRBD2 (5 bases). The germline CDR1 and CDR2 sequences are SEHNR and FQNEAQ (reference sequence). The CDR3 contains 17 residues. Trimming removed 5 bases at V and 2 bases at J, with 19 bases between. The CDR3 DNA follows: TGTGCCAGCAGCACGGAGCCTACTAGATGGCCCTACAATGAGCAGTTCTTC. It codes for CASSTEPTRWPYNEQFF.

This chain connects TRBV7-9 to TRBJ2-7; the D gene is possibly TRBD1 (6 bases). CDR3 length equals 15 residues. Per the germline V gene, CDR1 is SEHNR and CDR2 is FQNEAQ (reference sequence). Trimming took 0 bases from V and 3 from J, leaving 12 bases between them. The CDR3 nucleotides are TGTGCCAGCAGCTTAGCCTCAGGGGTCGGCTACGAGCAGTACTTC. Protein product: CASSLASGVGYEQYF.

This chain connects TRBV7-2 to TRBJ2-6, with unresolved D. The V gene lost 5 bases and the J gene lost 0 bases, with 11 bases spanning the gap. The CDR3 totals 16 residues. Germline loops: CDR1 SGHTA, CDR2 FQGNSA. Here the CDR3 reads CASSLIRVSGANVLTF. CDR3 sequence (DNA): TGTGCCAGCAGCCTCATTCGGGTCTCTGGGGCCAACGTCCTGACTTTC.

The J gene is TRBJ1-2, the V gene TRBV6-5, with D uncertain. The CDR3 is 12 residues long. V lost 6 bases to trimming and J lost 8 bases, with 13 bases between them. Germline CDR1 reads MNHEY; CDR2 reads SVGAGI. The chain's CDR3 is CASSVVSWGYTF. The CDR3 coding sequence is TGTGCCAGCAGCGTAGTCTCATGGGGCTACACCTTC.

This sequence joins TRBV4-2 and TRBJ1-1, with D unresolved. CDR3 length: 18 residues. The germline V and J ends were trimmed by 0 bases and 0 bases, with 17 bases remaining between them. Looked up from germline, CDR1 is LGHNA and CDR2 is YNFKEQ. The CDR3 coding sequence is TGTGCCAGCAGCCAAGAGAGTCAGGCCCCCGCTTTGAACACTGAAGCTTTCTTT. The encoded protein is CASSQESQAPALNTEAFF.

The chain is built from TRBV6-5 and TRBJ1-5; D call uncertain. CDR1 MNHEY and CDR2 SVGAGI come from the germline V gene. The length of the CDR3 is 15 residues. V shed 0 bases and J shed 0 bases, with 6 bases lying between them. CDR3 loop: CASSYSHYSNQPQHF. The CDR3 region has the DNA TGTGCCAGCAGTTACTCTCACTATAGCAATCAGCCCCAGCATTTT.

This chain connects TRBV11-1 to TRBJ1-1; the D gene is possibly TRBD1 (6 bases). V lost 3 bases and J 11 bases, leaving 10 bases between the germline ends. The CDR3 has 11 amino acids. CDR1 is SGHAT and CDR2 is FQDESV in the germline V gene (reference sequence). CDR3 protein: CASSLDSRAFF. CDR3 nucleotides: TGTGCCAGCAGCTTGGACAGCCGGGCTTTCTTT.

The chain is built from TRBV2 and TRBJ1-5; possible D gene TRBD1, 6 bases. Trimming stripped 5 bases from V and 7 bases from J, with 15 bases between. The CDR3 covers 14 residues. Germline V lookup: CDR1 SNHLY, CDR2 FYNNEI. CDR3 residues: CASSKRGRNQPQHF. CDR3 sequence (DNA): TGTGCCAGCAGTAAAAGGGGGAGAAACCAGCCCCAGCATTTT.

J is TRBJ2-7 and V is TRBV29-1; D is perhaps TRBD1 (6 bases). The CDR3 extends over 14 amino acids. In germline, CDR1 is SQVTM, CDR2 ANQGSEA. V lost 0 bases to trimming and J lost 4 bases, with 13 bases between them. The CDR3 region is CSVEDPGVRYEQYF. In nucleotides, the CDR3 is TGCAGCGTTGAAGATCCAGGGGTCCGATACGAGCAGTACTTC.

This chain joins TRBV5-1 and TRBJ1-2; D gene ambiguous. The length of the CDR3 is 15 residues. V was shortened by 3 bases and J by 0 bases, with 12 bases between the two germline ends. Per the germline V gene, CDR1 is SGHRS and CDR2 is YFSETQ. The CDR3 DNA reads TGCGCCAGCAGCTATTTCGGCGGTACTAACTATGGCTACACCTTC. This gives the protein CASSYFGGTNYGYTF.

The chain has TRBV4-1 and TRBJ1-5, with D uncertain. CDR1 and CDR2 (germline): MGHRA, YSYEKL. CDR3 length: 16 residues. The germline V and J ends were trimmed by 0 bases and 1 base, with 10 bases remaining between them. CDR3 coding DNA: TGCGCCAGCAGCCAAGAGCACAGCGGGAGCAATCAGCCCCAGCATTTT. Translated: CASSQEHSGSNQPQHF.

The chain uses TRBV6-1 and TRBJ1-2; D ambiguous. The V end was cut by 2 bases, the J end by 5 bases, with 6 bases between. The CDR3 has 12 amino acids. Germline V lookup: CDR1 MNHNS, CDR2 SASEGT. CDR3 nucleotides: TGTGCCAGCAGTGAACAGTTATATGGCTACACCTTC. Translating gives CASSEQLYGYTF.

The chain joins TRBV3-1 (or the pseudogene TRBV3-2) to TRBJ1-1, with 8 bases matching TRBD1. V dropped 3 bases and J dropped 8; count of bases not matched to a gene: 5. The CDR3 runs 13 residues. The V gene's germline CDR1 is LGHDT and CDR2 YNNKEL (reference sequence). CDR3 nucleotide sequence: TGTGCCAGCAGCCAGCAGGGGGCTGGGGAAGCTTTCTTT. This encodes CASSQQGAGEAFF.

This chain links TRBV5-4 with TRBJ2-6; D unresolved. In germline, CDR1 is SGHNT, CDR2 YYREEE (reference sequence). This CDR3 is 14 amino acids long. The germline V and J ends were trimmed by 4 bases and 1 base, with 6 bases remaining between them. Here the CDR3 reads CASSAESGANVLTF. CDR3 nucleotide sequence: TGTGCCAGCAGCGCAGAATCTGGGGCCAACGTCCTGACTTTC.